The 9 T cell receptor beta chains given below trace back to one sample, sequenced in a study of shared clonotypes between healthy human individuals. Generated by immunoSEQ multiplex PCR, the TCRdb table keeps only in-frame clones and is missing some. Altogether roughly 700,000 clones are present, about 74% being singletons, with the ten largest covering about 1.7%. Sequenced sample: memory CD4+ T cells sorted from blood. Subset defined: CD45RA-negative fraction. All receptors come from a woman in her 30s in good health.

This clone was recorded at least ten times. In nucleotides, the CDR3 is TGTGCCAGTAGTATAGGACAGGGTTTCCCTGAAGCTTTCTTT. Encoded protein: CASSIGQGFPEAFF. The V and J genes are TRBV19 and TRBJ1-1; TRBD1 agrees at 7 bases. The CDR3 has 14 residues. Germline CDR1 LNHDA, CDR2 SQIVND (reference sequence). The junction had 5 bases not matched to a gene; V was cut back by 1 base and J by 6 bases. Together with reference TRBV19 and TRBJ1-1, the CDR3 gives the full variable domain: DGGITQSPKYLFRKEGQNVTLSCEQNLNHDAMYWYRQDPGQGLRLIYYSQIVNDFQKGDIAEGYSVSREKKESFPLTVTSAQKNPTAFYLCASSIGQGFPEAFFGQGTRLTVV.

The chain combines TRBV19 with TRBJ2-7, with 8 positions matching TRBD2. Germline CDR1 LNHDA, CDR2 SQIVND (reference sequence). V lost 6 bases to trimming and J lost 4 bases; unmatched junction nucleotides: 8. There are 14 residues in the CDR3. CDR3 protein: CASSREGGRYEQYF. The CDR3 nucleotides are TGTGCCAGTAGCCGGGAGGGGGGCCGGTACGAGCAGTACTTC.

The rearrangement links TRBV6-6 to TRBJ2-1, with D perhaps matching TRBD2 (5 bases). V was trimmed by 6 bases and J by 4 bases, leaving 10 bases between them. The CDR3 sequence is 13 residues long. Looked up from germline, CDR1 is MNHNY and CDR2 is SVGAGI (reference sequence). Written as DNA, the CDR3 is TGTGCCAGCAGCCGGGAAACTTACAATGAGCAGTTCTTC. Its protein product is CASSRETYNEQFF.

This clone has more than one count but fewer than ten. The chain carries TRBV7-2 and TRBJ1-1; 7 bases are a match to TRBD1. J gave up 4 bases and V 3 bases, and 2 bases lay outside the gene matches. There are 13 residues in the CDR3. Per germline, CDR1 SGHTA and CDR2 FQGNSA. CDR3 residues: CASSFDRVTEAFF. For the CDR3, the DNA is TGTGCCAGCAGCTTTGACAGGGTCACTGAAGCTTTCTTT.

To note about this clone: This sample includes further DNA sequences coding for the same CDR3. The rearrangement links TRBV15 to TRBJ2-7, with D perhaps TRBD1 (5 bases). CDR1 and CDR2 (germline): LNHNV, YYDKDF (reference sequence). Trimming removed 0 bases at V and 4 bases at J, with 10 bases between. The CDR3 contains 14 residues. DNA for the CDR3: TGTGCCACCAGCAGAGATAGGCAGGGTTACGAGCAGTACTTC. The encoded protein is CATSRDRQGYEQYF. Full variable domain (missing parts from reference TRBV15 and TRBJ2-7): DAMVIQNPRYQVTQFGKPVTLSCSQTLNHNVMYWYQQKSSQAPKLLFHYYDKDFNNEADTPDNFQSRRPNTSFCFLDIRSPGLGDTAMYLCATSRDRQGYEQYFGPGTRLTVT.

This chain joins TRBV11-2 and TRBJ2-1; D gene ambiguous. CDR1 SGHAT and CDR2 FQNNGV come from the germline V gene. The CDR3 extends over 15 amino acids. V was clipped by 1 base and J by 0 bases, with 7 bases between them. This CDR3 is CASSLAEVSYNEQFF. The CDR3 region has the DNA TGTGCCAGCAGCTTAGCCGAAGTCTCCTACAATGAGCAGTTCTTC.

The chain recombines TRBV11-2 with TRBJ1-1; D unresolved. V was clipped by 5 bases and J by 11 bases, with 12 bases between them. Germline CDR1 and CDR2: SGHAT and FQNNGV. This CDR3 region has 11 residues. CDR3 coding DNA: TGTGCCAGCAGCCCACTGCCCGGGGCTTTCTTT. Translation: CASSPLPGAFF.

The chain links TRBV2 to TRBJ2-3, with D unresolved. Germline lookup yields CDR1 SNHLY and CDR2 FYNNEI. The V end lost 6 bases, the J end lost 4 bases, and 8 bases lay between the germline ends. The CDR3 is made up of 12 amino acids. The CDR3 DNA is TGTGCCAGCAGCCCCTTCCCAGATACGCAGTATTTT. Its translation: CASSPFPDTQYF.

This clone was seen just once. This chain connects TRBV5-8 to TRBJ1-4; a weak D match, TRBD1 (5 bases). This CDR3 is 17 amino acids long. V lost 2 bases, J lost 5 bases, and 19 bases lay in between. Germline V gene data show CDR1 as SGHTS and CDR2 as YDEGEE. The chain's CDR3 is CASSFINSGWGNEKLFF. The CDR3 DNA follows: TGTGCCAGCAGCTTTATTAACAGTGGTTGGGGGAATGAAAAACTGTTTTTT. Looking up the rest from reference TRBV5-8 and TRBJ1-4 gives the full variable domain: EAGVTQSPTHLIKTRGQQATLRCSPISGHTSVYWYQQALGLGLQFLLWYDEGEERNRGNFPPRFSGRQFPNYSSELNVNALELEDSALYLCASSFINSGWGNEKLFFGSGTQLSVL.